This T cell receptor beta chain was identified during a study of T cell repertoires in cytomegalovirus infection. V shed 6 bases and J 8 bases; nucleotides not matched to a gene: 10. CDR3 length equals 14 residues. In germline, CDR1 is MDHEN, CDR2 SYDVKM. MiXCR, run by TCRdb on the reads, gives a single entry per CDR3 protein. In the table there are 740,000 or so distinct CDR3 sequences, 35% to 45% of which are singletons. This clonotype was detected only a few times. The rearrangement uses TRBV28 and TRBJ2-1; 7 nucleotides align to TRBD1. Sequencing was performed on PBMCs. This receptor was identified in a human donor in good health (CMV status not recorded). Some clones in this sample may be carry-over from other donors' samples. This chain's CDR3 is CASSRSDRVDEQFF. The CDR3, as DNA: TGTGCCAGCAGCCGATCCGACAGGGTCGATGAGCAGTTCTTC.